This record covers a single T cell receptor beta chain. Its antigen is currently not known. No per-base quality is available; no much larger clone lies one base away. The data stem from a study of blood T cell repertoires in COVID-19 (dated by TCRdb to 2018 to 2020). For context, the study as a whole: The collaborator samples originated in the United States, Italy and Spain and spanned the acute and convalescent phases of COVID-19. The prospective study material was composed of cDNA or gDNA derived from T cells, B-cell-depleted T cells, or PBMCs. The dataset comprised deeply sampled blood TCRbeta repertoires from subjects exposed to, actively infected with, or recovered from COVID-19. The repertoires were made available in a free public database intended to serve as a resource for research on the immune response to SARS-CoV-2. The samples were drawn from the first 160 participants of the ongoing ImmuneRACE study and from 950 to 1,500 subjects provided by 6 global collaborators. A de-identified subject ID, COVID-19 status, age in years and sex were almost always included in the sample metadata. HLA class I and class II types, where available, came from metadata supplied by the sample provider rather than from assay-based typing. Study-wide conclusions, independent of this receptor: How much clinical and demographic metadata was included differed by source and by participant, and the metadata was provided uncurated.

The trim is 6 bases for V and 4 bases for J, with a gap of 18 bases between the germline ends. Looking up the germline V gene yields CDR1 MDHEN and CDR2 SYDVKM. From cysteine to phenylalanine, the CDR3 is 15 amino acids long. CDR3 DNA only is kept here, 45 bases in frame from base 1. The immunoSEQ Assay, a bias-controlled multiplex PCR, was used to amplify TCRbeta CDR3 regions from genomic DNA. In the authors' own workflow: The number of nucleated cells in each sample was estimated by amplification of reference gene primers within the assay. To quantify the absolute abundance of each unique TCRbeta CDR3 rearrangement, sequence reads were collapsed and filtered. For each sample, productive Simpson clonality was calculated by taking the square root of Simpson's diversity index across productive rearrangements. TCRdb took over this immuneACCESS table, retaining in-frame rearrangements with V and J assigned. Such tables are incomplete; in checked studies, under half of the missing clones stem from an unresolved V gene, and the remainder is unexplained. V and J calls and clone size are given by that table; D and trimming were obtained from the DNA. A total of about 100,000 clones appear in this sample, roughly 90% of them only once. The ten largest clones represent roughly 1.5% of the sample.

The collaborating institutions used their own protocols to collect whole blood in K2EDTA tubes. Collaborator samples were shipped for TCRbeta analysis as frozen whole blood, isolated PBMCs, or DNA extracted from either sample type. The sequence came from a human donor with active COVID-19. The donor label of this sample is uncertain. The V gene is TRBV28 and the J gene is TRBJ1-2, with TRBD1 as a weak D call on 5 bases. The sample consisted of peripheral blood. The bases read TGTGCCAGCAGCCCCGACACTGGGGCGGTCTATGGCTACACCTTC. It codes for CASSPDTGAVYGYTF.